This T cell receptor (beta chain) was profiled in a study of molecular identifiers for immune sequencing clone quantification. Using its own MiXCR run on the PCR reads, TCRdb lists one record per CDR3 protein. Of under 600,000 distinct CDR3 sequences in the sample, roughly 24% were seen once. Germline V lookup: CDR1 SNHLY, CDR2 FYNNEI. CDR3 size: 17 residues. Between the trimmed V and J ends, which lost 5 bases and 0 bases, there was a span of 16 bases. Sequencing was performed on naive CD8+ T cells from blood, with Jurkat cell RNA spiked in. Subset reported: FACS-sorted CD8+CD4-CCR7+CD45RA+ naive T cells. This sequence originates from a human donor in good health. Some libraries in this study had Jurkat cell RNA spiked in. This chain connects TRBV2 to TRBJ2-2; perhaps TRBD2 as D (5 bases). The CDR3 is CASSREASSANTGELFF. The CDR3 DNA reads as TGTGCCAGCAGTCGGGAAGCAAGTTCTGCGAACACCGGGGAGCTGTTTTTT.